The 32 T cell receptor beta chains presented below share a single source sample, sequenced in a study of T cell clones after liver transplantation. Assay: immunoSEQ multiplex PCR; the TCRdb copy retains only in-frame clones and omits some. The sample carries tens of thousands of clones, almost 95% recorded once. Material: CD4+ T cells from blood, obtained nearly 26 months after liver transplant. These receptors all come from a human patient who received a liver transplant. Some T cells may arise from the graft donor.

This clone was observed a few times. The chain employs TRBV14 and TRBJ1-1; D remains unclear. CDR3 length equals 14 residues. Deletions cut 4 bases from V and 4 bases from J, with 13 bases between. Germline CDR1 and CDR2: SGHDN and FVKESK. The CDR3 nucleotides read TGTGCCAGCAGCCTCGCCCCGGGCGTCACTGAAGCTTTCTTT. Its protein product is CASSLAPGVTEAFF.

This chain connects TRBV5-1 to TRBJ2-1; 7 bases match TRBD2. Germline lookup yields CDR1 SGHRS and CDR2 YFSETQ. The CDR3 consists of 14 residues. The V and J ends lost 7 bases and 6 bases, in that order; junction bases with no gene match: 10. CDR3 DNA: TGCGCCAGCGGAGAGCCGGGAGGAGGCAATGAGCAGTTCTTC. Protein sequence: CASGEPGGGNEQFF.

The chain employs TRBV6-5 and TRBJ2-1; maybe TRBD1 (8 bases). The CDR3 covers 15 residues. CDR1 and CDR2 (germline): MNHEY, SVGAGI. The V end lost 7 bases, the J end lost 6 bases, and 19 bases lay between the germline ends. The CDR3 DNA sequence: TGTGCCAGCAACCACAGGGGGACTACCGTCAATGAGCAGTTCTTC. As protein: CASNHRGTTVNEQFF.

This chain links TRBV10-3 with TRBJ2-7; 9 bases align to TRBD2. The V segment lost 4 bases and the J segment 6 bases; nucleotides outside the gene matches: 7. The CDR3 has 14 residues. From germline, CDR1 is ENHRY and CDR2 SYGVKD. The CDR3 reads CAISVGTSFSEQYF. The DNA for the CDR3 is TGTGCCATCAGTGTTGGGACTAGCTTCTCCGAGCAGTACTTC.

The chain employs TRBV7-9 and TRBJ2-7; 11 bases line up with TRBD2. V gave up 5 bases and J gave up 3 bases; unmatched junction bases: 6. CDR3 length: 15 amino acids. Looked up from germline, CDR1 is SEHNR and CDR2 is FQNEAQ (reference sequence). CDR3 protein: CASSETSGTFYEQYF. As DNA, the CDR3 is TGTGCCAGCAGCGAGACTAGCGGGACATTCTACGAGCAGTACTTC.

This clone was counted between two and nine times. The genes are TRBV27 and TRBJ1-2; 8 bases are shared with TRBD1. There are 12 residues in the CDR3. In germline, CDR1 is MNHEY, CDR2 SMNVEV (reference sequence). The trim removed 6 bases at V and 6 bases at J, leaving 3 bases unmatched. This CDR3 reads CASSLTGDGYTF. CDR3 sequence (DNA): TGTGCCAGCAGCCTGACAGGGGATGGCTACACCTTC.

The CDR3 sequence: CASSNRQLSYNEQFF. The CDR3 DNA reads as TGTGCCAGCAGTAACCGCCAGCTCTCCTACAATGAGCAGTTCTTC. The chain employs TRBV28 and TRBJ2-1; no clear D gene. The V gene lost 5 bases and the J gene lost 0 bases, with 11 bases spanning the gap. The CDR3 totals 15 residues. The germline V gene has CDR1 MDHEN and CDR2 SYDVKM.

The chain joins TRBV18 to TRBJ2-2, with D possibly matching TRBD1 (6 bases). Germline V lookup: CDR1 KGHSH, CDR2 LQKENI. Trimming removed 6 bases at V and 6 bases at J, with 14 bases between. There are 14 residues in the CDR3. CDR3 region: CASSASGQPGELFF. The CDR3 DNA reads TGTGCCAGCTCGGCCAGCGGACAGCCCGGGGAGCTGTTTTTT.

This chain links TRBV6-1 with TRBJ2-1, with D hard to call. V lost 1 base and J lost 9, with 10 bases in between. Germline loops: CDR1 MNHNS, CDR2 SASEGT. The CDR3 totals 13 residues. The CDR3 here is CASSEGGSAEQFF. DNA of the CDR3: TGTGCCAGCAGTGAAGGCGGCAGTGCTGAGCAGTTCTTC.

V gene TRBV6-1 combines with J gene TRBJ1-5, with D possibly TRBD1 on 5 matching bases. Deletions cut 1 base from V and 4 bases from J, with 8 bases between. The CDR3 runs to 14 residues. Germline V gene data show CDR1 as MNHNS and CDR2 as SASEGT. The CDR3 loop reads CASSEVTANQPQHF. CDR3 coding DNA: TGTGCCAGCAGTGAAGTGACAGCGAATCAGCCCCAGCATTTT.

The chain couples TRBV11-3 to TRBJ2-1; the D gene is possibly TRBD2 (6 bases). CDR3 length equals 16 residues. Trimming took 6 bases from V and 2 from J, leaving 17 bases between them. The germline CDR1 and CDR2 sequences are SGHNT and YENEEA. CDR3 amino acids: CASSPRGAGTYNEQFF. In DNA, the CDR3 is TGTGCCAGCAGTCCACGGGGCGCGGGAACCTACAATGAGCAGTTCTTC.

The rearrangement uses TRBV28 and TRBJ2-1; weak D call: TRBD1 (5 bases). The CDR3 has 17 amino acids. Trimming removed 6 bases at V and 9 bases at J, with 27 bases between. CDR1 MDHEN and CDR2 SYDVKM come from the germline V gene. Written as DNA, the CDR3 is TGTGCCAGCAGCCTACCCGACTGGACAACCCGGTGGGGTGAGCAGTTCTTC. Encoded protein: CASSLPDWTTRWGEQFF.

The rearrangement joins TRBV28 to TRBJ1-2; TRBD1 is a possible D gene (5 bases). This CDR3 is built from 15 residues. V was cut by 6 bases and J by 0 bases, with 14 bases left in between. Germline V gene sequence: CDR1 MDHEN, CDR2 SYDVKM. CDR3 coding DNA: TGTGCCAGCAGCACCGGGACGGGAACTAACTATGGCTACACCTTC. It codes for CASSTGTGTNYGYTF.

The CDR3 sequence: CASSVGGGRNTEAFF. The CDR3 bases are TGTGCCAGCAGTGTTGGAGGTGGCAGGAACACTGAAGCTTTCTTT. The rearrangement links TRBV6-1 to TRBJ1-1; D is undetermined. CDR3 length equals 15 residues. V lost 4 bases to trimming and J lost 1 base, with 13 bases between them. Per germline, CDR1 MNHNS and CDR2 SASEGT.

As to this clone: The same CDR3 also results from other DNA sequences found in this sample. CDR3 in amino acids: CASSFGLADYNEQFF. CDR3 coding DNA: TGCGCCAGCAGCTTCGGACTAGCGGATTACAATGAGCAGTTCTTC. The chain employs TRBV5-1 and TRBJ2-1; 10 bases line up with TRBD2. V shed 2 bases, J shed 4 bases, and the junction held 3 bases outside the gene matches. The length of the CDR3 is 15 residues. Germline CDR1 is SGHRS and CDR2 is YFSETQ.

The CDR3 bases are TGCGCCAGCAGCCAGGCCCATGGGCAGTACTTC. This encodes CASSQAHGQYF. The V and J genes are TRBV4-3 and TRBJ2-7; no reliable D call. With 3 bases removed from V and 9 bases from J, the gap between germline ends came to 9 bases. The germline gives CDR1 LGHNA, CDR2 YSLEER. The CDR3 extends over 11 amino acids.

The chain recombines TRBV21-1 with TRBJ1-5; the DNA was not used to check the table's D call, TRBD1. TRBV21-1 is a pseudogene segment. The CDR3 spans 20 residues. The CDR3: CASSTHPGTGNPYSNQPQHF. DNA of the CDR3: TGTGCCAGCAGCACGCACCCCGGGACAGGGAACCCCTATAGCAATCAGCCCCAGCATTTT.

The V and J genes are TRBV18 and TRBJ2-1; no clear D. The CDR3 sequence is 13 residues long. CDR1 and CDR2 from the germline V gene are KGHSH and LQKENI. The V gene lost 3 bases and the J gene lost 5 bases, with 8 bases spanning the gap. The CDR3 spells CASSPSTNNEQFF. The CDR3 DNA is TGTGCCAGCTCACCCTCTACCAACAATGAGCAGTTCTTC.

This CDR3 is CASSLAGNSPTYEQYF. The DNA of the CDR3 is TGTGCCAGTAGTTTGGCGGGCAACAGTCCTACCTACGAGCAGTACTTC. V usage is TRBV19 and J usage is TRBJ2-7; TRBD2 might be the D (5 bases). The CDR3 is 16 amino acids. Germline V gene data show CDR1 as LNHDA and CDR2 as SQIVND (reference sequence). V was shortened by 5 bases and J by 2 bases, with 19 bases between the two germline ends.

V is TRBV5-1 and J is TRBJ2-3; D gene uncertain. This CDR3 has 13 amino acids. Germline CDR1 SGHRS, CDR2 YFSETQ. The V gene lost 1 base and the J gene lost 2 bases, with 5 bases spanning the gap. The CDR3 DNA is TGCGCCAGCAGCTTGAGGGACACAGATACGCAGTATTTT. Translated, it gives CASSLRDTDTQYF.

This clone was counted a few times. The chain carries TRBV7-6 and TRBJ2-7; D is uncertain. Germline V lookup: CDR1 SGHVS, CDR2 FNYEAQ. CDR3 length: 13 amino acids. V lost 1 base and J lost 3, with 7 bases in between. CDR3 region: CASSLGPNYEQYF. The DNA of the CDR3 is TGTGCCAGCAGCTTAGGACCCAACTACGAGCAGTACTTC.

The chain recombines TRBV7-2 with TRBJ2-5, with no clear D. The CDR3 totals 12 residues. The germline gives CDR1 SGHTA, CDR2 FQGNSA. V gave up 5 bases and J gave up 5 bases, with 9 bases separating them. CDR3 region: CASSTYPETQYF. The CDR3 DNA sequence: TGTGCCAGCAGCACCTACCCCGAGACCCAGTACTTC.

V usage is TRBV7-8 and J usage is TRBJ2-5; 10 bases fit TRBD2. Per germline, CDR1 SGHVS and CDR2 FQNEAQ. CDR3 length equals 16 residues. J gave up 5 bases and V 1 base, and 7 bases lay outside the gene matches. The CDR3 DNA follows: TGTGCCAGCAGCTTAGTCGGTCTAGCGGGAGAGGAGACCCAGTACTTC. It is translated as CASSLVGLAGEETQYF.

About this clone itself: The sample has other DNA sequences that encode this CDR3 too. The gene calls are TRBV5-1 and TRBJ2-7; D gene uncertain. The CDR3 is 12 residues long. Germline V gene lookup returns CDR1 SGHRS and CDR2 YFSETQ. V was pared by 4 bases and J by 1 base, with 6 bases between. Written as DNA, the CDR3 is TGCGCCAGCAGCCCACCATCCTACGAGCAGTACTTC. Translated, it gives CASSPPSYEQYF.

The rearrangement joins TRBV6-5 to TRBJ2-2; D gene uncertain. Germline CDR1 is MNHEY and CDR2 is SVGAGI. The V end was cut by 7 bases, the J end by 4 bases, with 13 bases between. The CDR3 covers 14 residues. This chain's CDR3 is CASNVWGVTGELFF. CDR3 bases: TGTGCCAGCAACGTATGGGGTGTCACCGGGGAGCTGTTTTTT.

Comment on this clone: A read error may produce the germline difference seen at one junction end. This rearrangement joins TRBV7-7 to TRBJ2-7; D is uncertain. CDR3 length: 16 amino acids. Germline CDR1 SSHAT, CDR2 FNYEAQ (reference sequence). CDR3 protein: CASSLGCGGAHYEQYF. The DNA for the CDR3 is TGTGCTAGCAGCTTAGGTTGTGGCGGAGCTCACTACGAGCAGTACTTC.

J is TRBJ1-1 and V is TRBV27, with D unclear. The CDR3 covers 14 residues. From germline, CDR1 is MNHEY and CDR2 SMNVEV (reference sequence). Between the trimmed V and J ends, which lost 2 bases and 1 base, there was a span of 8 bases. The CDR3 protein is CASSLTRRNTEAFF. CDR3 bases: TGTGCCAGCAGTTTAACTAGGAGGAACACTGAAGCTTTCTTT.

The chain recombines TRBV28 with TRBJ1-1; perhaps TRBD1 as D (6 bases). Trimming removed 6 bases at V and 7 bases at J, with 18 bases between. Per germline, CDR1 MDHEN and CDR2 SYDVKM. The CDR3 covers 14 residues. CDR3 in amino acids: CASRFQGTPIEAFF. The DNA of the CDR3 is TGTGCCAGCAGATTCCAGGGGACCCCTATTGAAGCTTTCTTT.

This rearrangement joins TRBV5-1 to TRBJ1-5, with 9 bases aligning to TRBD1. The germline gives CDR1 SGHRS, CDR2 YFSETQ. The length of the CDR3 is 16 residues. Germline trimming cut 2 bases from V and 6 bases from J; bases unmatched to any gene: 9. This CDR3 reads CASSFSRDRAGQPQHF. The CDR3 region has the DNA TGCGCCAGCAGCTTTTCCCGGGACAGGGCGGGTCAGCCCCAGCATTTT.

The V and J genes are TRBV5-1 and TRBJ2-1, with TRBD2 matching 9 bases. The V and J ends lost 3 bases and 9 bases, in that order; junction bases with no gene match: 13. The germline gives CDR1 SGHRS, CDR2 YFSETQ. The CDR3 is made up of 16 amino acids. The CDR3 bases are TGCGCCAGCAGCTCCTCATCCGGGACTAGCTCTGCTGAGCAGTTCTTC. It is translated as CASSSSSGTSSAEQFF.

The chain combines TRBV7-8 with TRBJ2-1; 11 bases fit TRBD2. V lost 5 bases, J lost 6 bases, and 15 bases stayed unmatched. The CDR3 covers 18 residues. The germline V gene encodes CDR1 SGHVS and CDR2 FQNEAQ. CDR3 region: CASSLREVAGGFINEQFF. As DNA, the CDR3 is TGTGCCAGCAGCCTTAGGGAGGTAGCGGGAGGGTTCATCAATGAGCAGTTCTTC.

This chain links TRBV5-4 with TRBJ2-7, with TRBD2 identical over 9 bases. CDR3 length equals 13 residues. Germline CDR1 SGHNT, CDR2 YYREEE (reference sequence). Trimming at V came to 4 bases and at J to 2 bases, leaving 1 base not matched to a gene. The chain's CDR3 is CASSLAGTYEQYF. The CDR3 coding sequence is TGTGCCAGCAGCCTAGCGGGAACCTACGAGCAGTACTTC.